This T cell receptor (beta chain) was identified in a study of T-cell reconstitution after alpha-beta-depleted transplantation in children. Whole-study results and caveats: Some patients showed high day-60 TCRbeta diversity, which derived from surviving recipient T cells and thymic progenitors. Alpha-beta T cells about two months after transplant reportedly derived from several hundred expanded graft clones. Newly made T cells mostly supplied T-cell counts and diversity one year after transplant.

Preparing the TCRbeta library involved the use of unique molecular identifiers. A single record per CDR3 protein comes from TCRdb applying MiXCR to the PCR reads. The sample carries roughly 50,000 distinct CDR3 sequences, around 40% recorded once. Worth noting for this clonotype: Its antigen is as yet unknown.

Germline CDR1 and CDR2: SGHVS and FQNEAQ. The V and J ends lost 1 base and 4 bases, in that order; junction bases with no gene match: 0. CDR3 length: 15 residues. The chain recombines TRBV7-8 with TRBJ2-1; 11 positions agree with TRBD2. The clonotype was recovered from a male patient younger than 18 who had a stem cell transplant for acute lymphoblastic leukemia, so the T cells may come from the graft donor. The input for sequencing was PBMCs, mostly from graft donor cells, taken 360 days after TCRalphabeta/CD19-depleted stem cell transplant. The CDR3 here is CASSLVAGGYNEQFF. Written as DNA, the CDR3 is TGTGCCAGCAGCTTAGTAGCGGGAGGGTACAATGAGCAGTTCTTC.